These T cell receptor beta chains were read from a single sample in a study of shared clonotypes between healthy human individuals. Repertoires were generated with immunoSEQ multiplex PCR, while TCRdb's copy carries only in-frame clones and drops some. The sample lists roughly 2,500,000 clones; over 85% were seen once. Sequencing was carried out using naive CD4+ T cells from PBMCs. These receptors came from a young man in good health. Some clones in this sample may be carry-over from other donors' samples. The CDR3 runs from the conserved cysteine through the conserved F or W. Each record gives: clone size, J gene, D gene, V gene, CDR3 DNA, CDR3 protein. The D gene is left open where the match is weak. Clone size appears in some rows only: once, few, many, or a class for an expanded clone.

-,TRBJ1-4,TRBD1,TRBV7-2,TGTGCCAGCAGCTTAGGGGGGACAGTGGAAAAACTGTTTTTT,CASSLGGTVEKLFF
-,TRBJ2-7,TRBD1,TRBV5-4,TGTGCCAGCAGCTTAACTACCGGGACAGGGCCCTACGAGCAGTACTTC,CASSLTTGTGPYEQYF
-,TRBJ1-3,-,TRBV11-1,TGTGCCAGCAGCTTACAAGGAAACACCATATATTTT,CASSLQGNTIYF
-,TRBJ2-1,TRBD2,TRBV4-1,TGCGCCAGCAGGCCTAGCGGGAGGGATACAATGAAACAGTTCTTC,CASRPSGRDTMKQFF
-,TRBJ1-5,-,TRBV28,TGTGCCAGCATCTGGAGGGCGGGACAGCCCCAGCATTTT,CASIWRAGQPQHF
-,TRBJ1-2,-,TRBV5-5,TGTGCCAGCACCCGGACAGTAGGGGTTGAAGATGGCTACACCTTC,CASTRTVGVEDGYTF
once,TRBJ2-4,-,TRBV5-4,TGTGCCAGCAGCTTGTTGGGTAATCGGGCCAAAAACATTCAGTACTTC,CASSLLGNRAKNIQYF
-,TRBJ1-1,-,TRBV7-2,TGTGCCAGCAGCGCAGGACACAACACTGAAGCTTTCTTT,CASSAGHNTEAFF
-,TRBJ1-1,-,TRBV6-5,TGTGCCAGCGGGCCAGGGAATCGGTATGCTGAAGCTTTCTTT,CASGPGNRYAEAFF
-,TRBJ2-2,-,TRBV28,TGTGCCAGCAGTTTGGCCATGGGTGGGCTGTTTTTT,CASSLAMGGLFF
-,TRBJ2-5,TRBD2,TRBV2,TGTGCCAGCAGTCGACTAGCGGGAGGAGAGACCCAGTACTTC,CASSRLAGGETQYF
-,TRBJ1-2,TRBD1,TRBV5-1,TGCGCCAGCAGAACCGGACTAGGGGGCGACTATGGCTACACCTTC,CASRTGLGGDYGYTF
once,TRBJ1-5,-,TRBV6-5,TGTGCCAGCAGTTACTCGGCCCCCAGCAATCAGCCCCAGCATTTT,CASSYSAPSNQPQHF
-,TRBJ2-5,TRBD1,TRBV28,TGTGCCAGCAGAAGACAGGGTCAAGAGACCCAGTACTTC,CASRRQGQETQYF
-,TRBJ2-1,-,TRBV18,TGTGCCAGCTCACCGGTGGTCTCGGCTCCAAATAATGAGCAGTTCTTC,CASSPVVSAPNNEQFF
once,TRBJ2-7,-,TRBV14,TGTGCCAGCAGCTCTCGTCACGAGCAGTACTTC,CASSSRHEQYF
-,TRBJ2-3,TRBD1,TRBV5-6,TGTGCCAGCAGCTTGGACAGGGGGCAGACAGATACGCAGTATTTT,CASSLDRGQTDTQYF
-,TRBJ2-2,-,TRBV5-4,TGTGCCAGCGCGATAAGGCCCGGGGAGCTGTTTTTT,CASAIRPGELFF
-,TRBJ2-7,-,TRBV6-6,TGTGCCAGCAGTAGGGGACTCTACGAGCAGTACTTC,CASSRGLYEQYF
-,TRBJ1-2,-,TRBV28,TGTGCCAGCAGCCGCGGGATATATGGCTACACCTTC,CASSRGIYGYTF
-,TRBJ1-1,-,TRBV7-8,TGTGCCAGCAGCTGGGGGAGGACCGCAAAAGCTTTCTTT,CASSWGRTAKAFF
-,TRBJ1-6,-,TRBV28,TGTGCCAGCAGTACTATGCCAACCCCATCACCCCTCCACTTT,CASSTMPTPSPLHF
-,TRBJ2-1,TRBD1,TRBV5-1,TGCGCCAGCAGCTCCCACAGTACAGGGGAGCAGTACAATGAGCAGTTCTTC,CASSSHSTGEQYNEQFF
-,TRBJ2-2,-,TRBV4-3,TGCGCCAGCAGCCAACCACAGGGAACCACCGGGGAGCTGTTTTTT,CASSQPQGTTGELFF
-,TRBJ2-3,TRBD2,TRBV15,TGTGCCACCAGCTTAGGACTAGCGGCTAGCACAGATACGCAGTATTTT,CATSLGLAASTDTQYF
-,TRBJ2-1,-,TRBV19,TGTGCCAGTAGTACGGGGAAGTCCTACAATGAGCAGTTCTTC,CASSTGKSYNEQFF
-,TRBJ2-1,TRBD2,TRBV6-5,TGTGCCAGCAGCCGGGGACTAGCGAACAACAATGAGCAGTTCTTC,CASSRGLANNNEQFF
-,TRBJ2-2,-,TRBV7-3,TGTGCCAGCAGCCTCCCCTGGCAGGGAGAAACCGGGGAGCTGTTTTTT,CASSLPWQGETGELFF
-,TRBJ2-2,TRBD1,TRBV18,TGTGCCAGCTCACCAACGACAGGGGGGAACACCGGGGAGCTGTTTTTT,CASSPTTGGNTGELFF
-,TRBJ2-1,TRBD2,TRBV29-1,TGCAGCTCCAAGCGACTAGCGGGAGCAAACAACTACAATGAGCAGTTCTTC,CSSKRLAGANNYNEQFF
-,TRBJ2-1,TRBD2,TRBV30,TGTGCCTGGGAATCTAGCGGGAGAAGGAATGAGCAGTTCTTC,CAWESSGRRNEQFF
-,TRBJ1-4,-,TRBV4-3,TGCGCCAGCAGCCGTAGGGGAGTAGGCTCTTCCTTGGCTGAAAAACTGTTTTTT,CASSRRGVGSSLAEKLFF
-,TRBJ2-1,TRBD2,TRBV4-1,TGCGCCAGCAGCCAAGGGGCTAGCGGGAGGGCGGACTCCTACAATGAGCAGTTCTTC,CASSQGASGRADSYNEQFF
-,TRBJ2-3,TRBD2,TRBV5-1,TGCGCCAGCAGCTTGGTGCTAGCGGGAGCGGATACGCAGTATTTT,CASSLVLAGADTQYF
-,TRBJ2-7,-,TRBV5-1,TGCGCCAGCAGCTTGGCCGACAACAGCCGCCACGAGCAGTACTTC,CASSLADNSRHEQYF
-,TRBJ2-1,TRBD2,TRBV27,TGTGCCAGCAGTTTAGCGGGAGGGGCTTGGGTTGAGCAGTTCTTC,CASSLAGGAWVEQFF
-,TRBJ2-5,TRBD2,TRBV18,TGTGCCAGCTCACCACGGACTAGCGGGGAGACCCAGTACTTC,CASSPRTSGETQYF